The 5 T cell receptor beta chains below all came from one sample that was sequenced in a study of vaccination effects on CD4 cells after COVID-19. Their antigens are not known. Viral peptide pool expansion of antigen-specific CD4+ T cells preceded sequencing in the ViraFEST assay. Culture proceeded for 10 days, and CD4+ T cells were then isolated. All participants had two doses of either the BNT162b2 or mRNA-1273 vaccine. Only in-frame clones appear in the TCRdb table, and some are missing; sequencing was by immunoSEQ multiplex PCR. The data hold 25,000 to 35,000 clones, with about four fifths observed a single time. Sequenced material: CD4+ T cells from PBMCs cultured with HCoV-NL63 spike peptides, taken after COVID-19 vaccination. These receptors all come from a human donor who received a COVID-19 vaccine. Some clones in this sample may be carry-over from other donors' samples.

The chain combines TRBV19 with TRBJ1-5; no definite D call. V lost 5 bases to trimming and J lost 4 bases, with 15 bases between them. Germline V gives CDR1 LNHDA, CDR2 SQIVND (reference sequence). The CDR3 totals 15 residues. In nucleotides, the CDR3 is TGTGCCAGTAGTTTGTCACATCTTCTGAATCAGCCCCAGCATTTT. It is translated as CASSLSHLLNQPQHF.

V is TRBV30 and J is TRBJ1-1; D not certain. Trimming cost V 8 bases and J 1 base, with 17 bases left between them. Germline loops: CDR1 GTSNPN, CDR2 SVGIG (reference sequence). The CDR3 length is 14 residues. CDR3 residues: CAAMREETNTEAFF. The CDR3 region has the DNA TGTGCCGCTATGAGGGAGGAGACGAACACTGAAGCTTTCTTT.

This clone showed up just a few times. V usage is TRBV5-4 and J usage is TRBJ1-2; possibly TRBD1 for D (6 bases). Trimming removed 0 bases at V and 6 bases at J, with 12 bases between. Germline V CDR1 and CDR2: SGHNT, YYREEE (reference sequence). The CDR3 runs 14 residues. In DNA, the CDR3 is TGTGCCAGCAGCTTGGCCGGGCAGGGGAATGGCTACACCTTC. Protein: CASSLAGQGNGYTF. The full variable domain, with the rest looked up from reference TRBV5-4 and TRBJ1-2, is ETGVTQSPTHLIKTRGQQVTLRCSSQSGHNTVSWYQQALGQGPQFIFQYYREEENGRGNFPPRFSGLQFPNYSSELNVNALELDDSALYLCASSLAGQGNGYTFGSGTRLTVV.

The chain recombines TRBV7-3 with TRBJ2-7; 9 bases fit TRBD1. Germline CDR1 is SGHTA and CDR2 is FQGTGA. V lost 0 bases and J lost 5; bases outside the gene matches: 5. The CDR3 consists of 15 residues. The CDR3 is CASSLTVTGGDEQYV. The CDR3 nucleotides are TGTGCCAGCAGCTTAACGGTAACAGGGGGCGACGAGCAGTACGTC.

The chain carries TRBV6-7 and TRBJ1-2, with 11 bases fitting TRBD1. TRBV6-7 is treated as an ORF (open reading frame) with a function not yet certain. The CDR3 totals 16 residues. Losses at the gene ends were 0 bases for V and 10 bases for J; bases not matched to a gene: 10. In DNA, the CDR3 is TGTGCCAGCAGTTACTCCCGGGGTCCGGGACAGGGGGACTACACCTTC. Amino acids: CASSYSRGPGQGDYTF.